The source of this TCR beta chain is a study of neurological immune-mediated disorders. The output of every sequencing run, over 180 million TCR-beta sequences, came from 15-18 subjects. TCRdb re-called the 5' RACE reads with MiXCR, one entry per CDR3 protein. The top ten clones hold 3.5% to 5% of a sample with 40,000 to 60,000 distinct CDR3 sequences, over 10% of them seen once. Germline-derived CDR1 and CDR2 are SEHNR and FQNEAQ (reference sequence). V was trimmed by 1 base and J by 5 bases, leaving 8 bases between them. The CDR3 is made up of 13 amino acids. Time point noted: longitudinal time-point 2. For the unsorted libraries, 2 million PBMCs stored at -80 C served as input. In this sample, this clonotype turned up many times.

Sequencing input: PBMCs. The rearrangement uses TRBV7-9 and TRBJ2-5; D uncertain. This receptor was identified in a male donor with HTLV-1-associated myelopathy (HAM/TSP). In DNA, the CDR3 is TGTGCCAGCAGCTTAGAGGGCTTGGAGACCCAGTACTTC. Translation gives CASSLEGLETQYF.